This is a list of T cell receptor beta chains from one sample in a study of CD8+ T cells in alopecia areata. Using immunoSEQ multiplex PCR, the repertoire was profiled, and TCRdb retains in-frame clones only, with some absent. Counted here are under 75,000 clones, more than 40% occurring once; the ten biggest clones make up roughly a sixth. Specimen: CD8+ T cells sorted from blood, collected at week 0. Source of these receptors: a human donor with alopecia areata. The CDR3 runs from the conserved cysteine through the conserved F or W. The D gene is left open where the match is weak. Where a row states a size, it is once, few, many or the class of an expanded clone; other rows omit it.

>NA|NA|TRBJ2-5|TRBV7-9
CASSRQLAVQETQYF
TGTGCCAGCAGCCGCCAACTAGCAGTCCAAGAGACCCAGTACTTC
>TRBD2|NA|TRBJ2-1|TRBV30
CAGWAGELSVEQFF
TGTGCCGGGTGGGCGGGAGAGCTGTCGGTCGAGCAGTTCTTC
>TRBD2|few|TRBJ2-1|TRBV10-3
CAISEKREGPEFF
TGTGCCATCAGTGAGAAGCGGGAGGGCCCAGAGTTCTTC
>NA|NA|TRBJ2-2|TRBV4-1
CASSSVGTGELFF
TGCGCCAGCAGTAGTGTCGGGACCGGGGAGCTGTTTTTT
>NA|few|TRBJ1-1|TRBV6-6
CASRPGWTAEAFF
TGTGCCAGCAGACCGGGGTGGACAGCTGAAGCTTTCTTT
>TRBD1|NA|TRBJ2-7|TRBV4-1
CASSQEVIGTGLGEQYF
TGCGCCAGCAGCCAAGAAGTCATCGGGACAGGGCTTGGCGAGCAGTACTTC
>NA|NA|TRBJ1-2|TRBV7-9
CASSLVSGSYGYTF
TGTGCCAGCAGCTTAGTGTCAGGGAGCTATGGCTACACCTTC
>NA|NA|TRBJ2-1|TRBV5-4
CASSLRVLGEQFF
TGTGCCAGCAGCTTGCGGGTTTTGGGTGAGCAGTTCTTC
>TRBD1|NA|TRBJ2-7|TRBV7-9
CASSFPGQGYYEQYF
TGTGCCAGCAGCTTCCCGGGACAGGGGTACTACGAGCAGTACTTC
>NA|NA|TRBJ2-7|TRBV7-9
CASSHPTRKEQYF
TGTGCCAGCAGCCACCCCACCCGCAAAGAGCAGTACTTC
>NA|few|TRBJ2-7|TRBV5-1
CASSFYEQYF
TGCGCCAGCAGCTTCTACGAGCAGTACTTC
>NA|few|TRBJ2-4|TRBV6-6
CASSYNPEDIQYF
TGTGCCAGCAGTTACAACCCCGAGGACATTCAGTACTTC
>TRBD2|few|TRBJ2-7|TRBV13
CASSLRGAHEQYF
TGTGCCAGCAGCTTGCGGGGGGCGCACGAGCAGTACTTC
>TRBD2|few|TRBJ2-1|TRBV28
CASSVGLAEYNEQFF
TGTGCCAGCAGTGTGGGACTAGCGGAATACAATGAGCAGTTCTTC
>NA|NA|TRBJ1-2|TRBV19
CASSTPGRIDYGYTF
TGTGCCAGTAGTACCCCAGGACGGATAGACTATGGCTACACCTTC
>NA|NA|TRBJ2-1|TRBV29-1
CRANEQFF
TGCAGGGCGAATGAGCAGTTCTTC
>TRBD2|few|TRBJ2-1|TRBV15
CATSGSGLAGAELWDEQFF
TGTGCCACCAGCGGCTCGGGACTAGCGGGAGCTGAGTTGTGGGATGAGCAGTTCTTC